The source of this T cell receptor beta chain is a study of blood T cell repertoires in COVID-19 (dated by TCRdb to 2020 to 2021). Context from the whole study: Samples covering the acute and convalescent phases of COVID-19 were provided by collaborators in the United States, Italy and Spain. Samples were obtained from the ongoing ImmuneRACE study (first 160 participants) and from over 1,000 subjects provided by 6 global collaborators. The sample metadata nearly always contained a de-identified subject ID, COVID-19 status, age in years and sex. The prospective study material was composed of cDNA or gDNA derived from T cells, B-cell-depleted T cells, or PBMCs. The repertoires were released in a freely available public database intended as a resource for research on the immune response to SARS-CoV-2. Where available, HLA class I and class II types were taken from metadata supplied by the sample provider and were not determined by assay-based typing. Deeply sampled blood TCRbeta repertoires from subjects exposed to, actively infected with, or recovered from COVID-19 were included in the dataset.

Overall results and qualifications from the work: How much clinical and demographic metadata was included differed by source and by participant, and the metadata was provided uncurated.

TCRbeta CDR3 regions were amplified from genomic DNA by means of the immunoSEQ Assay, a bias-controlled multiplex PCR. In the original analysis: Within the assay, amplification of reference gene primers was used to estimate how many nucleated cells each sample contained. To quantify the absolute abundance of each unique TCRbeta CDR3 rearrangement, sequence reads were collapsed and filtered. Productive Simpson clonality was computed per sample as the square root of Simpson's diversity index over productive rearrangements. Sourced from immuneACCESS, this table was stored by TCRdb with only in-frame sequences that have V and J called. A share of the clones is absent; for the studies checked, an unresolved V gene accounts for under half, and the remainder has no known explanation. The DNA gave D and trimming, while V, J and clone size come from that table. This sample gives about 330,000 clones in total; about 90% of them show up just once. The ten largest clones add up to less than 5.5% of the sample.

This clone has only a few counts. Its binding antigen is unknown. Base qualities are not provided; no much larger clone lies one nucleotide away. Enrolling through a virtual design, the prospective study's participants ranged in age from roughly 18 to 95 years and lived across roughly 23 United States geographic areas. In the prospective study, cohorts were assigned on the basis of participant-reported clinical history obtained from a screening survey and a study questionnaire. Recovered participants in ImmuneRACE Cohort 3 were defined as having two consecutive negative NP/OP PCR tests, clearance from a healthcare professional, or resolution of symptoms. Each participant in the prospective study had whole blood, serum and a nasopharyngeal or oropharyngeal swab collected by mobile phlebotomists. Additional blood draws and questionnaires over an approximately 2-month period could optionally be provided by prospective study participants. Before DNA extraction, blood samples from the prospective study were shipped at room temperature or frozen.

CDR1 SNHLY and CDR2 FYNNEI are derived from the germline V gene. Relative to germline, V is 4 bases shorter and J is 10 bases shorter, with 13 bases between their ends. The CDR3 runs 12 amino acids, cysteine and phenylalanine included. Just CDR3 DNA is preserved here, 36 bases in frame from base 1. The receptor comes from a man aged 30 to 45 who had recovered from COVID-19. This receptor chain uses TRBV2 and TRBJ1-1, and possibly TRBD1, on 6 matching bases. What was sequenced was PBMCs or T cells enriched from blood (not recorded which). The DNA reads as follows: TGTGCCAGCAGTGTACGGGGGGCCGGAGCTTTCTTT. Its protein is CASSVRGAGAFF. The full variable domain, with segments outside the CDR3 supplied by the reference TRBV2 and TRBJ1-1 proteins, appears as EPEVTQTPSHQVTQMGQEVILRCVPISNHLYFYWYRQILGQKVEFLVSFYNNEISEKSEIFDDQFSVERPDGSNFTLKIRSTKLEDSAMYFCASSVRGAGAFFGQGTRLTVV.